This T cell receptor (beta chain) was observed in a study of shared clonotypes between healthy human individuals. CDR1 and CDR2 (germline): SGHAT, FQNNGV. V lost 5 bases, J lost 1 base, and 14 bases lay in between. This CDR3 region has 16 residues. Turning to this clone: The antigen is unknown.

Sequencing was at deep level. Clones were sequenced by immunoSEQ multiplex PCR, and TCRdb holds only the in-frame ones, with some missing. The sample consists of around 690,000 clones, about 90% of them appearing once. Whole-study results and caveats: Clonotypes not shared had lower generation probabilities than those common to all four donors. Shared clonotypes: approximately 5% naive CD4, roughly 3.8% naive CD8, 2.3% memory CD4, about 0.41% memory CD8. Naive subsets, compared against memory subsets, generally had larger estimated richness values.

The V call is TRBV11-2, the J call TRBJ2-2; D perhaps matches TRBD2 (6 bases). The sample was memory CD8+ T cells from PBMCs. Specified subset: CD45RO+ cells pooled with CCR7-negative TemRA cells. This receptor was taken from a man between 18 and 35 years old in good health. Some clones in this sample may be carry-over from other donors' samples. The CDR3 reads CASSQRDSQNTGELFF. The DNA of the CDR3 is TGTGCCAGCAGCCAAAGGGACTCCCAGAACACCGGGGAGCTGTTTTTT.